Listed below are T cell receptor beta chains from one sample, sequenced in a study of vaccination effects on CD4 cells after COVID-19. These receptors' targets are unknown. The method was immunoSEQ multiplex PCR; TCRdb's version includes in-frame clones alone and lacks a portion of them. This sample carries around 56,000 clones, 65% to 80% of them seen once, and the ten largest clones take roughly 3%. The input for sequencing was CD4+ T cells from PBMCs cultured without peptide, taken before COVID-19 vaccination. The receptors derive from a human donor who received a COVID-19 vaccine. Each CDR3 is given with its conserved first and last residue. The D gene is left open where the match is weak. Rows may omit the clone size; those that give it use once, few, many or a size class.

V gene: TRBV28
J gene: TRBJ1-2
clone size: .
D gene: .
CDR3 protein: CASSLLGSGYTF
CDR3 DNA: TGTGCCAGCAGTTTACTAGGGAGCGGCTACACCTTC

V gene: TRBV9
J gene: TRBJ2-1
clone size: .
D gene: .
CDR3 protein: CASSVSSGSSYNEQFF
CDR3 DNA: TGTGCCAGCAGCGTATCGTCTGGCAGCTCCTACAATGAGCAGTTCTTC

V gene: TRBV19
J gene: TRBJ1-5
clone size: few
D gene: .
CDR3 protein: CASSRTDSNQPQHF
CDR3 DNA: TGTGCCAGTAGTCGGACAGATAGCAATCAGCCCCAGCATTTT

V gene: TRBV21-1
J gene: TRBJ2-4
clone size: .
D gene: .
CDR3 protein: CASSKIRDIAKNIQYF
CDR3 DNA: TGTGCCAGCAGCAAGATCCGGGACATAGCCAAAAACATTCAGTACTTC

V gene: TRBV30
J gene: TRBJ1-2
clone size: .
D gene: .
CDR3 protein: CAYIRQERRSYGYTF
CDR3 DNA: TGTGCCTACATCAGACAGGAGCGTCGAAGCTATGGCTACACCTTC

V gene: TRBV5-4
J gene: TRBJ1-5
clone size: .
D gene: .
CDR3 protein: CASSLQPNQPQHF
CDR3 DNA: TGTGCCAGCAGCTTGCAGCCCAATCAGCCCCAGCATTTT

V gene: TRBV27
J gene: TRBJ1-6
clone size: once
D gene: .
CDR3 protein: CASSLLVPDGGGSPLHF
CDR3 DNA: TGTGCCAGCAGTTTACTCGTTCCCGACGGAGGGGGGTCACCCCTCCACTTT

V gene: TRBV3-1/TRBV3-2
J gene: TRBJ2-3
clone size: .
D gene: .
CDR3 protein: CASRSSGSTDTQYF
CDR3 DNA: TGTGCCAGCAGGAGTAGCGGTAGCACAGATACGCAGTATTTT

V gene: TRBV15
J gene: TRBJ1-4
clone size: .
D gene: .
CDR3 protein: CATSRGTNEKLFF
CDR3 DNA: TGTGCCACCAGCAGGGGAACTAATGAAAAACTGTTTTTT

V gene: TRBV10-3
J gene: TRBJ1-5
clone size: once
D gene: .
CDR3 protein: CATTGGEGAGQPQHF
CDR3 DNA: TGTGCCACTACGGGGGGTGAGGGTGCGGGACAGCCCCAGCATTTT

V gene: TRBV6-6
J gene: TRBJ1-2
clone size: .
D gene: TRBD1
CDR3 protein: CASTPGTAPINYGYTF
CDR3 DNA: TGTGCCAGCACCCCCGGGACAGCGCCTATTAACTATGGCTACACCTTC

V gene: TRBV5-1
J gene: TRBJ2-5
clone size: .
D gene: TRBD2
CDR3 protein: CASSLWTSGGARETQYF
CDR3 DNA: TGCGCCAGCAGCTTGTGGACTAGCGGGGGGGCTCGGGAGACCCAGTACTTC

V gene: TRBV14
J gene: TRBJ1-1
clone size: .
D gene: TRBD1
CDR3 protein: CASSQETGGWDTEAFF
CDR3 DNA: TGTGCCAGCAGCCAAGAAACAGGGGGCTGGGACACTGAAGCTTTCTTT

V gene: TRBV5-4
J gene: TRBJ1-3
clone size: few
D gene: TRBD1
CDR3 protein: CASSKGASGNTIYF
CDR3 DNA: TGTGCCAGCAGCAAGGGGGCCTCTGGAAACACCATATATTTT

V gene: TRBV5-1
J gene: TRBJ1-3
clone size: once
D gene: TRBD1
CDR3 protein: CASSPQGGPGNTIYF
CDR3 DNA: TGCGCCAGCAGCCCCCAGGGGGGGCCTGGAAACACCATATATTTT

V gene: TRBV2
J gene: TRBJ2-3
clone size: .
D gene: .
CDR3 protein: CASSDGTDTQYF
CDR3 DNA: TGTGCCAGCAGTGACGGGACAGATACGCAGTATTTT

V gene: TRBV10-1
J gene: TRBJ2-2
clone size: .
D gene: TRBD1
CDR3 protein: CASSRTGSNTGELFF
CDR3 DNA: TGCGCCAGCAGCCGGACAGGCAGTAACACCGGGGAGCTGTTTTTT

V gene: TRBV4-2
J gene: TRBJ1-2
clone size: once
D gene: .
CDR3 protein: CASSQALLNYGYTF
CDR3 DNA: TGTGCCAGCAGCCAAGCACTGTTAAACTATGGCTACACCTTC

V gene: TRBV2
J gene: TRBJ2-2
clone size: .
D gene: .
CDR3 protein: CASLRVPGELFF
CDR3 DNA: TGTGCCAGCCTCAGAGTCCCCGGGGAGCTGTTTTTT

V gene: TRBV23-1
J gene: TRBJ1-4
clone size: .
D gene: .
CDR3 protein: CASPGQPFF
CDR3 DNA: TGCGCCAGCCCGGGGCAACCGTTTTTT

V gene: TRBV27
J gene: TRBJ2-5
clone size: once
D gene: .
CDR3 protein: CASSLSGLSGETQYF
CDR3 DNA: TGTGCCAGCAGTTTATCGGGTCTCAGCGGTGAGACCCAGTACTTC

V gene: TRBV24-1
J gene: TRBJ2-1
clone size: .
D gene: TRBD1
CDR3 protein: CATSDTGGTPPYNEQFF
CDR3 DNA: TGTGCCACCAGTGACACAGGGGGAACTCCTCCCTACAATGAGCAGTTCTTC

V gene: TRBV18
J gene: TRBJ2-5
clone size: .
D gene: TRBD1
CDR3 protein: CASSPYGQGKTQYF
CDR3 DNA: TGTGCCAGCTCACCATACGGACAGGGAAAGACCCAGTACTTC

V gene: TRBV5-1
J gene: TRBJ2-6
clone size: .
D gene: .
CDR3 protein: CASSLEWAGANVLTF
CDR3 DNA: TGCGCCAGCAGCTTGGAGTGGGCCGGGGCCAACGTCCTGACTTTC

V gene: TRBV30
J gene: TRBJ1-1
clone size: .
D gene: .
CDR3 protein: CASGLLNTEAFF
CDR3 DNA: TGTGCTTCGGGACTCCTGAACACTGAAGCTTTCTTT

V gene: TRBV5-5
J gene: TRBJ2-1
clone size: .
D gene: TRBD2
CDR3 protein: CASSFPGLAGGRSYNEQFF
CDR3 DNA: TGTGCCAGCAGCTTTCCGGGACTAGCGGGGGGACGATCCTACAATGAGCAGTTCTTC

V gene: TRBV29-1
J gene: TRBJ1-4
clone size: .
D gene: .
CDR3 protein: CGGRAGEKLFF
CDR3 DNA: TGCGGCGGCAGGGCGGGTGAAAAACTGTTTTTT

V gene: TRBV2
J gene: TRBJ2-3
clone size: once
D gene: .
CDR3 protein: CASLRRPTDTQYF
CDR3 DNA: TGTGCCAGCCTACGGCGCCCCACAGATACGCAGTATTTT

V gene: TRBV24-1
J gene: TRBJ1-4
clone size: .
D gene: .
CDR3 protein: CATSGGQGLFEKLFF
CDR3 DNA: TGTGCCACCAGTGGAGGACAAGGATTGTTTGAAAAACTGTTTTTT

V gene: TRBV4-1
J gene: TRBJ1-3
clone size: .
D gene: .
CDR3 protein: CASSQERIGSGNTIYF
CDR3 DNA: TGCGCCAGCAGCCAAGAAAGAATAGGCTCTGGAAACACCATATATTTT

V gene: TRBV30
J gene: TRBJ2-2
clone size: .
D gene: TRBD1
CDR3 protein: CAWSETALTGGAGELFF
CDR3 DNA: TGTGCCTGGAGTGAAACCGCCTTAACAGGGGGCGCCGGGGAGCTGTTTTTT

V gene: TRBV10-3
J gene: TRBJ2-3
clone size: once
D gene: TRBD2
CDR3 protein: CAITRGSSGVDTQYF
CDR3 DNA: TGTGCCATCACCAGAGGGTCTAGCGGGGTCGATACGCAGTATTTT